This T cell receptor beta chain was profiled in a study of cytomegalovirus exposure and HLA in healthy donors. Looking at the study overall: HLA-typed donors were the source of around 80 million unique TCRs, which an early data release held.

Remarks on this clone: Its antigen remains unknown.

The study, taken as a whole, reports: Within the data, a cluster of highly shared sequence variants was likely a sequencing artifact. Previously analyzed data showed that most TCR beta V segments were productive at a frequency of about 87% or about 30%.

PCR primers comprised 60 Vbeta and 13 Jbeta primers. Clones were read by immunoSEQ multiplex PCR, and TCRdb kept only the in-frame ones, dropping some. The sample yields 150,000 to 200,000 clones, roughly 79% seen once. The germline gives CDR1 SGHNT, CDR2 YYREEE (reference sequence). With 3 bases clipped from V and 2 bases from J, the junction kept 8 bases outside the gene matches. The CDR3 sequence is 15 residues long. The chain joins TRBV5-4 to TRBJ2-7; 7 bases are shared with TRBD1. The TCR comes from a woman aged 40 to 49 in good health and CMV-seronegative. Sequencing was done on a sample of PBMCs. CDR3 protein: CASSSQTGLAYEQYF. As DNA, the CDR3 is TGTGCCAGCAGCTCCCAGACAGGGTTGGCCTACGAGCAGTACTTC.